This entry is about one T cell receptor beta chain. Study processing details: The assay estimated nucleated cells by amplifying reference gene primers. Here immunoSEQ multiplex PCR was the method, and the copy in TCRdb shows in-frame clones only, minus some. D and trimming were read from the DNA, whereas the V and J calls and clone size are those reported in that table. Of 120,000 or so clones in the sample, 90% were seen once. These data originate in a study of blood T cell repertoires in COVID-19. Across the study: Samples taken during acute and convalescent COVID-19 were collected in the United States, Italy and Spain. The cDNA or gDNA used as material had been derived from T cells, B-cell-depleted T cells, or PBMCs.

Germline V gene data show CDR1 as MNHEY and CDR2 as SMNVEV (reference sequence). This CDR3 is built from 16 residues. With V trimmed by 7 bases and J by 4 bases, 13 bases remained unmatched. Seattle patients were enrolled during active infection and followed longitudinally. V gene TRBV27 combines with J gene TRBJ2-5, with TRBD2 identical over 9 bases. Sample: peripheral blood. The origin of this receptor is a woman aged 55 to 70 with COVID-19, enrolled during active disease. CDR3: CASTPLGGSGGETQYF. Written as DNA, the CDR3 is TGTGCCAGCACTCCCCTGGGGGGTAGCGGGGGAGAGACCCAGTACTTC.